These T cell receptor beta chains were read from a single sample in a study of technical replicates of blood from a few donors. Assay: immunoSEQ multiplex PCR; the TCRdb copy retains only in-frame clones and omits some. This sample yields roughly 90,000 clones, of which 90% to 95% are seen a single time; 0.24% belongs to the top ten. Sequenced: T cells isolated from PBMCs. The receptors shown here come from a human donor in good health. Each CDR3 is given with its conserved first and last residue. A D gene is named only where the DNA matches it firmly. Clone sizes are given selectively: once, few, many, or a class where the clone is expanded.

D gene	clone size	J gene	V gene	CDR3 protein	CDR3 DNA
TRBD2	.	TRBJ2-3	TRBV2	CASRLAGGGPDTQYF	TGTGCCAGCAGGTTAGCGGGAGGTGGTCCAGATACGCAGTATTTT
TRBD1	.	TRBJ2-7	TRBV13	CASSVYRGTYEQYF	TGTGCCAGCAGCGTATACAGGGGTACCTACGAGCAGTACTTC
.	.	TRBJ1-2	TRBV9	CASSLGSGYTF	TGTGCCAGCAGCCTGGGAAGCGGATACACCTTC
.	.	TRBJ2-3	TRBV9	CASSHRGGLALTDTQYF	TGTGCCAGCAGCCACCGTGGCGGGCTAGCGCTCACAGATACGCAGTATTTT
TRBD2	.	TRBJ2-5	TRBV7-9	CASSGLAGYETQYF	TGTGCCAGCTCCGGGCTAGCGGGGTACGAGACCCAGTACTTC
TRBD2	.	TRBJ2-7	TRBV2	CANRPLAGGPSYEQYF	TGTGCCAACCGGCCCCTAGCGGGAGGCCCCTCCTACGAGCAGTACTTC
.	.	TRBJ2-1	TRBV7-2	CASTWGVGTYNEQFF	TGTGCCAGCACCTGGGGGGTGGGAACCTACAATGAGCAGTTCTTC
.	.	TRBJ1-1	TRBV7-8	CASSPRENTEAFF	TGTGCCAGCAGCCCCAGGGAAAACACTGAAGCTTTCTTT
TRBD1	.	TRBJ1-2	TRBV27	CASSSQGQDYGYTF	TGTGCCAGCAGTTCCCAGGGACAGGACTATGGCTACACCTTC
.	.	TRBJ2-7	TRBV21-1	CASSAYSGADTYEQYF	TGTGCCAGCAGCGCTTATAGCGGAGCGGATACCTACGAGCAGTACTTC
.	.	TRBJ1-4	TRBV29-1	CSVGEVADEKLFF	TGCAGCGTCGGGGAAGTTGCCGATGAAAAACTGTTTTTT
.	.	TRBJ1-1	TRBV7-8	CASSHPRYQGSELITEAFF	TGTGCCAGCAGCCATCCTAGGTATCAGGGATCCGAATTGATCACTGAAGCTTTCTTT
TRBD1	.	TRBJ2-7	TRBV5-1	CASTGDSSYEQYF	TGCGCCAGTACAGGGGATAGCTCCTACGAGCAGTACTTC
TRBD1	.	TRBJ1-5	TRBV28	CATTGASTRRGQPQHF	TGTGCCACTACAGGGGCCTCGACTCGCAGAGGTCAGCCCCAGCATTTT
TRBD1	.	TRBJ2-5	TRBV2	CASSSRTGGQETQYF	TGTGCCAGCAGTTCACGGACAGGGGGTCAAGAGACCCAGTACTTC
TRBD2	.	TRBJ2-7	TRBV18	CASSPPAGGWYEQYF	TGTGCCAGCTCACCACCTGCGGGGGGCTGGTACGAGCAGTACTTC
.	.	TRBJ1-3	TRBV23-1	CASSQRGGSGNTIYF	TGCGCCAGCAGTCAACGTGGCGGATCTGGAAACACCATATATTTT
.	.	TRBJ2-7	TRBV29-1	CSATRGYLYEQYF	TGCAGCGCAACCAGGGGTTACCTCTACGAGCAGTACTTC
.	.	TRBJ2-7	TRBV27	CASSPTGLYEQYF	TGTGCCAGCAGCCCTACAGGTTTGTACGAGCAGTACTTC
.	.	TRBJ1-1	TRBV14	CASSQDLARGSFFNTEAFF	TGTGCCAGCAGCCAAGATCTTGCGAGGGGGAGTTTCTTCAACACTGAAGCTTTCTTT
.	.	TRBJ2-7	TRBV19	CASSIGGTAEQYF	TGTGCCAGTAGTATAGGCGGGACAGCCGAGCAGTACTTC
TRBD2	.	TRBJ2-2	TRBV10-3	CAISERIRTSGSPGELFF	TGTGCCATCAGTGAGCGAATTAGGACTAGCGGGAGCCCCGGGGAGCTGTTTTTT
.	.	TRBJ2-3	TRBV29-1	CSVVQGTDTQYF	TGCAGCGTTGTCCAGGGCACAGATACGCAGTATTTT
TRBD1	.	TRBJ1-6	TRBV30	CAWRTGQGFFNSPLHF	TGTGCCTGGAGGACCGGACAGGGCTTTTTTAATTCACCCCTCCACTTT
.	.	TRBJ2-1	TRBV25-1	CASSDPGYNEQFF	TGTGCCAGCAGCGACCCAGGATACAATGAGCAGTTCTTC
.	once	TRBJ1-1	TRBV9	CASSSTAGLTSEAFF	TGTGCCAGCAGCTCAACGGCAGGGCTAACTTCTGAAGCTTTCTTT
.	once	TRBJ2-5	TRBV27	CASSWGSGQETQYF	TGTGCCAGCAGCTGGGGAAGCGGCCAAGAGACCCAGTACTTC
TRBD2	.	TRBJ2-5	TRBV2	CASEAGGYQETQYF	TGTGCCAGCGAGGCGGGGGGATACCAAGAGACCCAGTACTTC
.	.	TRBJ1-3	TRBV5-1	CASSLERGGSSGNTIYF	TGCGCCAGCAGCTTGGAGCGGGGGGGGAGCTCTGGAAACACCATATATTTT
.	.	TRBJ2-2	TRBV9	CASSARGSSNTGELFF	TGTGCCAGCAGCGCTAGGGGGAGTTCGAACACCGGGGAGCTGTTTTTT
.	.	TRBJ1-2	TRBV30	CAWSVQRQGLYGYTF	TGTGCCTGGAGTGTACAACGGCAGGGCCTCTATGGCTACACCTTC
TRBD1	once	TRBJ1-1	TRBV19	CASSIQGAGTEAFF	TGTGCCAGTAGTATACAGGGGGCAGGCACTGAAGCTTTCTTT
.	.	TRBJ2-7	TRBV11-2	CASSLQTGSYEQYF	TGTGCCAGCAGCCTCCAGACTGGGAGCTACGAGCAGTACTTC
.	.	TRBJ2-3	TRBV28	CATDPGIITDTQYF	TGTGCCACCGACCCCGGGATAATCACAGATACGCAGTATTTT
TRBD1	.	TRBJ2-3	TRBV6-1	CASSDPGTGADTQYF	TGTGCCAGCAGTGATCCCGGGACAGGGGCAGATACGCAGTATTTT
.	.	TRBJ2-7	TRBV5-5	CASSPSYEQYF	TGTGCCAGCAGCCCTTCCTACGAGCAGTACTTC
TRBD2	.	TRBJ2-1	TRBV19	CASSIGGSDYNEQFF	TGTGCCAGTAGTATCGGGGGGAGTGACTACAATGAGCAGTTCTTC
.	.	TRBJ1-5	TRBV5-4	CASSLGYGGNQPQHF	TGTGCCAGCAGCTTGGGGTACGGAGGCAATCAGCCCCAGCATTTT
.	.	TRBJ2-7	TRBV28	CASSFHGNSYEQYF	TGTGCCAGCAGTTTTCACGGGAACTCCTACGAGCAGTACTTC
TRBD1	.	TRBJ2-5	TRBV18	CASSPQGAQETQYF	TGTGCCAGCTCACCACAGGGGGCTCAAGAGACCCAGTACTTC
.	.	TRBJ2-7	TRBV5-5	CASSSSSYEQYF	TGTGCCAGCAGCTCTAGCTCCTACGAGCAGTACTTC
.	.	TRBJ2-1	TRBV4-2	CASSPHPGDNEQFF	TGTGCCAGCAGCCCACACCCCGGGGACAATGAGCAGTTCTTC
TRBD2	.	TRBJ2-5	TRBV7-2	CASSLNIVPSGTETQYF	TGTGCCAGCAGCTTAAATATCGTACCTAGCGGGACGGAGACCCAGTACTTC
TRBD1	.	TRBJ2-7	TRBV14	CASSQPPGQGAYEQYF	TGTGCCAGCAGCCAACCCCCCGGACAGGGGGCCTACGAGCAGTACTTC
.	.	TRBJ2-7	TRBV13	CASSPADNSYEQYF	TGTGCCAGCAGCCCCGCGGACAACTCCTACGAGCAGTACTTC
TRBD2	.	TRBJ2-5	TRBV5-4	CASRPSGGQETQYF	TGTGCCAGCAGGCCTAGCGGGGGGCAAGAGACCCAGTACTTC
.	.	TRBJ1-3	TRBV10-2	CASSELISSSGNTIYF	TGCGCCAGCAGTGAGCTGATAAGTAGCTCTGGAAACACCATATATTTT
TRBD2	.	TRBJ2-3	TRBV7-8	CASSYRRAGVKDTQYF	TGTGCCAGCAGCTACCGGAGAGCGGGGGTTAAAGATACGCAGTATTTT
.	.	TRBJ1-2	TRBV19	CASSAGQYGYTF	TGTGCCAGTAGCGCTGGACAGTATGGCTACACCTTC
TRBD1	.	TRBJ2-2	TRBV4-2	CASSGTGNTGELFF	TGTGCCAGCTCCGGGACAGGGAACACCGGGGAGCTGTTTTTT
TRBD1	.	TRBJ1-2	TRBV28	CASFSDRVGGYTF	TGTGCCAGTTTCAGTGACAGGGTTGGAGGCTACACCTTC
.	.	TRBJ1-1	TRBV7-9	CASSPLWGNTEAFF	TGTGCCAGCAGCCCCCTATGGGGCAACACTGAAGCTTTCTTT
TRBD1	.	TRBJ2-7	TRBV5-1	CASTGPTGTSYEQYF	TGCGCCAGCACCGGACCGACAGGGACCTCTTACGAGCAGTACTTC